One TCR beta chain is described in this entry. The sample comes from a study of T cell responses to AZD1222 COVID-19 vaccine. The repertoire was sequenced with immunoSEQ multiplex PCR; TCRdb's copy has only in-frame clones and lacks some. The sample records 25,000 to 30,000 clones, around 90% being singletons. Trimming left V 0 bases short and J 6 bases short, with 6 bases between. CDR3 length: 12 amino acids. CDR1 MNHEY and CDR2 SVGEGT come from the germline V gene. This TCR derives from an adult in good health. The V call is TRBV6-2 or TRBV6-3, the J call TRBJ2-7, with D uncertain. The sequences come from peripheral blood, collected on day 0 of AZD1222 vaccination. Here the CDR3 reads CASSYSIVEQYF. The CDR3 DNA is TGTGCCAGCAGTTACTCGATAGTCGAGCAGTACTTC.